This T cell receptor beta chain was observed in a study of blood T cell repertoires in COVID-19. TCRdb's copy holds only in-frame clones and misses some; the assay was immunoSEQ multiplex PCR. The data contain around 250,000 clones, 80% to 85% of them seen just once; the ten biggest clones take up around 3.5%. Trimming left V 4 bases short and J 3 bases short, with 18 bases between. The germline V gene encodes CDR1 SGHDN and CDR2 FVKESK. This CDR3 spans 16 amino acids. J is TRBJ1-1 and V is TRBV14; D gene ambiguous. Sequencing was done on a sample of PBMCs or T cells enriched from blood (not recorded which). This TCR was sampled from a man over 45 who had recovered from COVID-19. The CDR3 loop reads CASSLKMGQPYTEAFF. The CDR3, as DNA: TGTGCCAGCAGCCTTAAGATGGGCCAGCCGTACACTGAAGCTTTCTTT. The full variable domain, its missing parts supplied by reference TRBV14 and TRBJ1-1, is EAGVTQFPSHSVIEKGQTVTLRCDPISGHDNLYWYRRVMGKEIKFLLHFVKESKQDESGMPNNRFLAERTGGTYSTLKVQPAELEDSGVYFCASSLKMGQPYTEAFFGQGTRLTVV.